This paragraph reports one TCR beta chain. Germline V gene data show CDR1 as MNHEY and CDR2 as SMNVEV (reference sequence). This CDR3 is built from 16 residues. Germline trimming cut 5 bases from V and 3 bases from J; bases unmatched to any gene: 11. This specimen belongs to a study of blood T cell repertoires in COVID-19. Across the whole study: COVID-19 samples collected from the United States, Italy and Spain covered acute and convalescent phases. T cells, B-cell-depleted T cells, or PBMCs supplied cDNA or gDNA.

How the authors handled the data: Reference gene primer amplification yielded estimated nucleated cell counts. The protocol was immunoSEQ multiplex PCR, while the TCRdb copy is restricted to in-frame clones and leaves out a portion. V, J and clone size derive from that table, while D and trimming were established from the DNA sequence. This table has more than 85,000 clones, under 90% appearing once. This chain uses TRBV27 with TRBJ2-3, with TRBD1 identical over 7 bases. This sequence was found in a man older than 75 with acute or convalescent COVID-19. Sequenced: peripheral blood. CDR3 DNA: TGTGCCAGCAGTACCTTGGACAGGTACGCGACAGATACGCAGTATTTT. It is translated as CASSTLDRYATDTQYF.